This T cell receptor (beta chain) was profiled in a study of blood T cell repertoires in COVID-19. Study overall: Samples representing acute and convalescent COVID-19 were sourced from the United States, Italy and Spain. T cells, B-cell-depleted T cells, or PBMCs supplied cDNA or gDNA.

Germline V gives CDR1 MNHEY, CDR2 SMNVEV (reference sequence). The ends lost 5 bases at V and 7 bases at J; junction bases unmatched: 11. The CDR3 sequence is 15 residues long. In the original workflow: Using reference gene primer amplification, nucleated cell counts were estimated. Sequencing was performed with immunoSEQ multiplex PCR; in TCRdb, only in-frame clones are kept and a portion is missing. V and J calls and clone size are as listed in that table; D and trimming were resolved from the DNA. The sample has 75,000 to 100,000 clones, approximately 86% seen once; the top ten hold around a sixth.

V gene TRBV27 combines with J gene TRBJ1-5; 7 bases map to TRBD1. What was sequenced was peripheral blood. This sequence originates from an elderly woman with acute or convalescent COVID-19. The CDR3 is CASSLQGGSGQPQHF. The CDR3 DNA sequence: TGTGCCAGCAGTCTCCAGGGGGGATCGGGGCAGCCCCAGCATTTT.